This record covers a single T cell receptor (beta chain). Its cognate antigen is unknown. This record comes from a study of cytomegalovirus exposure and HLA in healthy donors. About the research overall: T cells numbering about 200 million yielded 117 million unique TCR beta sequences in an earlier analysis. General study points: A few CMV-associated chains were confirmed in vitro to be specific for CMV antigens. Roughly even sequencing depth across donors was the assumption behind the presence/absence analyses. A later analysis reported that several of the most significant clusters appeared to be linked to common viral pathogens, among them Epstein-Barr virus.

The junction had 12 bases not matched to a gene; V was cut back by 6 bases and J by 4 bases. The CDR3 length is 16 residues. Germline V lookup: CDR1 MDHEN, CDR2 SYDVKM. Both 60 Vbeta primers and 13 Jbeta primers went into the PCR. The assay was immunoSEQ multiplex PCR, and TCRdb's table has in-frame clones only and misses some. The sample consists of some 120,000 clones, about two thirds of them appearing once. This TCR was sampled from a man younger than 45 in good health and CMV-seronegative. This rearrangement joins TRBV28 to TRBJ1-5, with 7 bases identical to TRBD1. The sequencing input was PBMCs. The CDR3: CASSYDRELRNQPQHF. The CDR3 bases are TGTGCCAGCAGCTATGACAGGGAGTTACGAAATCAGCCCCAGCATTTT.